The entry that follows covers one T cell receptor (beta chain) sequence. The antigen is undetermined. With 7 bases removed from V and 8 bases from J, the gap between germline ends came to 12 bases. The germline V gene encodes CDR1 LNHDA and CDR2 SQIVND (reference sequence). CDR3 length equals 12 residues. This specimen comes from a study of T cell responses to AZD1222 COVID-19 vaccine. General study points: Reports say nearly half of spike-specific TCRs go after unmutated variant regions. Vaccination with two AZD1222 doses was followed by a rise in Spike-specific TCR breadth and depth. At baseline, seropositivity was found in only a handful of AZD1222 recipients. Regions 160-218 and 743-854 held dominance among vaccine-associated CD4 TCRs, which spanned spike.

Only in-frame clones appear in the TCRdb table, and some are missing; sequencing was by immunoSEQ multiplex PCR. The sample has over 150,000 clones, 70% to 90% seen once. This receptor was taken from an adult who received the AZD1222 COVID-19 vaccine. The rearrangement links TRBV19 to TRBJ1-5; D unresolved. Material: peripheral blood, obtained 28 days after the second AZD1222 dose. The chain's CDR3 is CASTPTGEPQHF. CDR3 in DNA: TGTGCCAGTACCCCGACCGGGGAGCCCCAGCATTTT.